This T cell receptor beta chain was documented in a study of shared clonotypes between healthy human individuals. Study at large: Those who served as donors were a couple of women and three men between the ages of 18 and 49. Study observations and caveats: Apart from blood, nothing was sampled; tissue repertoires likely differ. Non-shared clonotypes had lower generation probabilities than clonotypes shared by all four sorted-subset donors.

Comment on this clone: Its antigen is not known.

The table came from immunoSEQ multiplex PCR; TCRdb's copy has only in-frame clones and leaves some out. The top ten hold roughly 1.7% of the sample, which has 2 million to 2.5 million clones, about 93% seen once. Naive CD8 populations comprised CD45RO-negative cells positively selected for CCR7, excluding terminally differentiated effector memory CD45RA+ cells. The study enrolled healthy HIV-negative adults without recent acute infections or vaccinations as donors. The CDR3 contains 15 residues. V was pared by 6 bases and J by 6 bases, with 18 bases between. CDR1 is MNHEY and CDR2 is SMNVEV in the germline V gene (reference sequence).

Sequencing was carried out using naive CD8+ T cells from PBMCs. The chain uses TRBV27 and TRBJ1-5, with D perhaps TRBD1 (6 bases). The source of this sequence is a man aged 18-30 years in good health. Some clones in this sample may be carry-over from other donors' samples. Here the CDR3 DNA reads TGTGCCAGCAGGCCTTACGGTGGGGGGGCTCAGCCCCAGCATTTT. It is translated as CASRPYGGGAQPQHF.